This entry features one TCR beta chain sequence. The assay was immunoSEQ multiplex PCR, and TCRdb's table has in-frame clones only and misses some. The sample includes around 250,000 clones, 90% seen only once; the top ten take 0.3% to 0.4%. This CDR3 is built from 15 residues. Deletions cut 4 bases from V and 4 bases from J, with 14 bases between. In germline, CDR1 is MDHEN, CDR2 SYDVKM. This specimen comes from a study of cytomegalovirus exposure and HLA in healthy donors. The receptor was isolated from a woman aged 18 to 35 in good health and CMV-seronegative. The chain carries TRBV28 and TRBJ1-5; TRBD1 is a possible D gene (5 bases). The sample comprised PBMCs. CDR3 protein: CASSSGSRGNQPQHF. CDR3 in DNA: TGTGCCAGCAGTTCCGGGTCCCGGGGGAATCAGCCCCAGCATTTT. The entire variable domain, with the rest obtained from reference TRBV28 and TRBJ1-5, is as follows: DVKVTQSSRYLVKRTGEKVFLECVQDMDHENMFWYRQDPGLGLRLIYFSYDVKMKEKGDIPEGYSVSREKKERFSLILESASTNQTSMYLCASSSGSRGNQPQHFGDGTRLSIL.